This section outlines one T cell receptor (beta chain) sequence together with its context. It lacks a known antigen. Base qualities were left out, and no much larger clone turns up one base away. The data are from a study of T cell clonotyping in hematopoietic cell transplantation (dated by TCRdb to the early 2020s). General notes on the study: A total of some 140 blood samples were gathered in the study from over 30 consecutive transplant recipients along with their related donors. Recruitment of patients ran from September 2015 to early 2017, and follow-up continued until late 2020 or until death. The full study reports these points: Sample size was limited, and cells were not sorted, so CD4 and CD8 repertoire contributions could not be separated. Just a small fraction of recipient repertoires overlapped with donor repertoires, and more than 97% appeared de novo at the given depth. Broader TCR repertoire diversity after transplant was predicted by Inverse Simpson Index values from donors and from recipients before transplant. A decrease in recipient TCR diversity was observed after transplant, and a progressive increase in pathologically expanded clonotypes was seen from day 30 to day 180.

Inclusive of the bounding cysteine and phenylalanine, the CDR3 is 13 residues long. Only the CDR3 part of the read is kept: 39 bases, read in frame from the first base. V loses 9 bases at its end and J loses 11 bases; junction bases beyond the gene matches: 11. CDR1 WNHNN and CDR2 SYGVQD are derived from the germline V gene (reference sequence). The immunoSEQ assay, a bias-controlled multiplex PCR using V- and J-specific primers, was used to amplify TCR beta CDR3 regions from genomic DNA. In a second PCR step, a proprietary barcode and Illumina adapter sequences were attached to the CDR3 amplicons. CDR3 libraries were sequenced on an Illumina MiSeq instrument. The original methods were these. immunoSEQ Analyzer 3.0 was used for export and quality control, with R Bioconductor and Immunarch used for downstream analyses. Only productive rearrangements within the normalized downsampled data set were used in the calculation of repertoire metrics. In the normalized cohort, clonotypes with more than 5 templates were defined as pathologically expanded. The Inverse Simpson Index was used to measure repertoire diversity. To capture all clonotypes, the CMV-specificity analyses were run on the non-normalized data set. Imported from immuneACCESS, the table was reduced by TCRdb to in-frame sequences with V and J called. These copies leave out some clones; in studies compared against another copy, an unresolved V gene accounts for under half, and the cause of the remainder is not known. V, J and clone size reflect that table, while D and trimming were determined from the DNA. Across this sample there are 30,000 to 45,000 clones, with 88% seen only once. Of the sample, almost 2% falls within the top ten clones.

Blood samples for TCR beta sequencing were provided by related transplant donors. Nuclei Lysis Solution was used to extract genomic DNA from fresh or cryopreserved unfractionated peripheral blood mononuclear cells. Sequencing was performed on peripheral blood mononuclear cells. The chain joins TRBV10-1 to TRBJ1-5, with 9 central nucleotides matching TRBD1. This receptor was identified in a woman between 40 and 50 years old in good health. Some clones in this sample may be carry-over from other donors' samples. The DNA reads as follows: TGCGCCAGGCAACAGGGGGCCCAGTCAGCCCAGCATTTT. It translates as CARQQGAQSAQHF.